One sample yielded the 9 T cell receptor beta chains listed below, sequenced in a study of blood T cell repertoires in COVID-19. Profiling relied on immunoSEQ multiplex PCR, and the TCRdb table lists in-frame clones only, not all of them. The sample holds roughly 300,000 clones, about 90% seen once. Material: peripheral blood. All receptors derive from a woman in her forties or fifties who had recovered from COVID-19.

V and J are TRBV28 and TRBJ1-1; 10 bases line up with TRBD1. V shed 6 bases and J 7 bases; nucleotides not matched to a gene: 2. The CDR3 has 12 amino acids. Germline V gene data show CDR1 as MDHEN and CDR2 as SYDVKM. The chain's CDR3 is CASSGQGGEAFF. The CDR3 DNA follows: TGTGCCAGCAGCGGACAGGGGGGTGAAGCTTTCTTT. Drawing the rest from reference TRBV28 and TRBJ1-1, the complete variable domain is DVKVTQSSRYLVKRTGEKVFLECVQDMDHENMFWYRQDPGLGLRLIYFSYDVKMKEKGDIPEGYSVSREKKERFSLILESASTNQTSMYLCASSGQGGEAFFGQGTRLTVV.

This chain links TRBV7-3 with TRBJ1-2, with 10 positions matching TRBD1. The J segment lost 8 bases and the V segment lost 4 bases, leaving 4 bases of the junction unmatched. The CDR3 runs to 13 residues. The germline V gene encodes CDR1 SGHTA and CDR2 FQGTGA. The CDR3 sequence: CASSSDRGFGYTF. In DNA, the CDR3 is TGTGCCAGCAGCTCGGACAGGGGGTTCGGCTACACCTTC.

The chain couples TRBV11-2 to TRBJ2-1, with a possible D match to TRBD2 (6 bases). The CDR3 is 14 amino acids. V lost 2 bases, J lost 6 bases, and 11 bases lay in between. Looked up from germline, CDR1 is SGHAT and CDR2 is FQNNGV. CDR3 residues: CASSLSLARNEQFF. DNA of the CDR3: TGTGCCAGCAGCTTAAGCCTAGCGCGCAATGAGCAGTTCTTC.

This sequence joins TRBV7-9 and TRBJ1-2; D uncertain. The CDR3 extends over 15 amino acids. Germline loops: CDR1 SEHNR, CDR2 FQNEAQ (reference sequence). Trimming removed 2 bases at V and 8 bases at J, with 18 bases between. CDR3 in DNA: TGTGCCAGCAGCTTATTAACCGCGGCCGAGATCGGCTACACCTTC. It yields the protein CASSLLTAAEIGYTF.

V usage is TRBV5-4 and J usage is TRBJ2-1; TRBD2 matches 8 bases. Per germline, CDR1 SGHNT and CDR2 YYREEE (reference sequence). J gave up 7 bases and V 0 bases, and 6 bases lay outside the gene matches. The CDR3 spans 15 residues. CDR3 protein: CASSLAVAGTNEQFF. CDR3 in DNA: TGTGCCAGCAGCTTGGCGGTAGCGGGAACTAATGAGCAGTTCTTC.

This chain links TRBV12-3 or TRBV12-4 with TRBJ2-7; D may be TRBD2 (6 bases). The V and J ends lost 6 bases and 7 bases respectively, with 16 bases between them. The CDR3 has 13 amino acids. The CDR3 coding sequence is TGTGCCAGCAGGATCGGGGACTTACAGGAGCAGTACTTC. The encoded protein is CASRIGDLQEQYF.

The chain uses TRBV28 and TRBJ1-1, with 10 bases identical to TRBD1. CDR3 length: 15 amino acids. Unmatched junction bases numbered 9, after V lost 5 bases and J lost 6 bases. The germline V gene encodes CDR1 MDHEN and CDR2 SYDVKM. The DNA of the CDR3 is TGTGCCAGCAGTACCCAGACCGGGACAGGGGCTGAAGCTTTCTTT. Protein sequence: CASSTQTGTGAEAFF.

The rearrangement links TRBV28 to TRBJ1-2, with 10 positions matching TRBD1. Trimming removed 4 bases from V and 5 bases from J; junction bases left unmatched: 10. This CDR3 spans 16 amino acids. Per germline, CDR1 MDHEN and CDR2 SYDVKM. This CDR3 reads CASSYPRGDRGYGYTF. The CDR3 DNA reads TGTGCCAGCAGTTACCCCCGCGGGGACAGGGGTTATGGCTACACCTTC.

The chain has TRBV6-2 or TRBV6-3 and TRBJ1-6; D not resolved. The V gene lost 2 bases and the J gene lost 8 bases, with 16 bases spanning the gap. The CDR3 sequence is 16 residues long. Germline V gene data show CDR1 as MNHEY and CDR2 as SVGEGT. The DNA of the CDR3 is TGTGCCAGCAGTTACGAGACGGGTCGATTGGATTCACCCCTCCACTTT. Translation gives CASSYETGRLDSPLHF.